This is a list of T cell receptor beta chains from one sample in a study of low-dose radiotherapy and immunotherapy resistance in tumors. From the reads, TCRdb called clonotypes with MiXCR, one entry per CDR3 protein. The sample has some 100,000 distinct CDR3 sequences; roughly 20% are singletons. Material: PBMCs, obtained after low-dose radiotherapy plus immunotherapy. These receptors were taken from a male donor with prostate cancer. Both conserved end residues are part of each CDR3. D genes are given only for firm matches. Where a row states a size, it is once, few, many or the class of an expanded clone; other rows omit it.

d_call: .; j_call: TRBJ1-3; clone_size: many; v_call: TRBV9; cdr3_aa: CASSVAPGIGNTIYF; cdr3_nt: TGTGCCAGCAGCGTAGCCCCAGGGATCGGAAACACCATATATTTT
d_call: TRBD2; j_call: TRBJ2-7; clone_size: .; v_call: TRBV14; cdr3_aa: CASSQDPRGGGQYF; cdr3_nt: TGTGCCAGCAGCCAAGATCCCCGCGGGGGGGGGCAGTACTTC
d_call: .; j_call: TRBJ1-1; clone_size: many; v_call: TRBV13; cdr3_aa: CASSFRPRSDTEAFF; cdr3_nt: TGTGCCAGCAGCTTCCGGCCGAGGAGTGACACTGAAGCTTTCTTT
d_call: .; j_call: TRBJ1-2; clone_size: many; v_call: TRBV6-2/TRBV6-3; cdr3_aa: CASKPSVRFGGYTF; cdr3_nt: TGTGCCAGCAAACCGTCGGTAAGATTCGGAGGCTACACCTTC
d_call: .; j_call: TRBJ2-5; clone_size: many; v_call: TRBV3-1; cdr3_aa: CASSPTEGGQETQYF; cdr3_nt: TGTGCCAGCAGCCCCACTGAGGGTGGCCAAGAGACCCAGTACTTC
d_call: TRBD2; j_call: TRBJ2-1; clone_size: many; v_call: TRBV5-4; cdr3_aa: CASSLVVAGAYNEQFF; cdr3_nt: TGTGCCAGCAGCTTGGTTGTAGCGGGGGCCTACAATGAGCAGTTCTTC
d_call: TRBD1; j_call: TRBJ2-2; clone_size: many; v_call: TRBV2; cdr3_aa: CASSSGTGANTGELFF; cdr3_nt: TGTGCCAGCAGTTCCGGGACAGGGGCGAACACCGGGGAGCTGTTTTTT
d_call: .; j_call: TRBJ2-1; clone_size: few; v_call: TRBV6-1; cdr3_aa: CASSYQNNEQFF; cdr3_nt: TGTGCCAGCAGTTACCAGAACAATGAGCAGTTCTTC
d_call: .; j_call: TRBJ1-1; clone_size: many; v_call: TRBV7-2; cdr3_aa: CASSFSGGGSTEAFF; cdr3_nt: TGTGCCAGCAGCTTCTCGGGGGGAGGGAGCACTGAAGCTTTCTTT
d_call: .; j_call: TRBJ2-7; clone_size: many; v_call: TRBV7-2; cdr3_aa: CASSLRLVPYEQYF; cdr3_nt: TGTGCCAGCAGCCTAAGACTAGTCCCCTACGAGCAGTACTTC
d_call: TRBD1; j_call: TRBJ2-7; clone_size: many; v_call: TRBV19; cdr3_aa: CASRPTGTGTYEQYF; cdr3_nt: TGTGCCAGTCGTCCAACCGGGACAGGCACCTACGAGCAGTACTTC
d_call: .; j_call: TRBJ2-1; clone_size: few; v_call: TRBV5-1; cdr3_aa: CASSTGNEQFF; cdr3_nt: TGCGCCAGCAGCACGGGAAATGAGCAGTTCTTC
d_call: TRBD1; j_call: TRBJ2-5; clone_size: many; v_call: TRBV20-1; cdr3_aa: CSGQGQETQYF; cdr3_nt: TGCAGTGGACAGGGGCAAGAGACCCAGTACTTC
d_call: TRBD2; j_call: TRBJ2-2; clone_size: many; v_call: TRBV2; cdr3_aa: CASSGGGYTGELFF; cdr3_nt: TGTGCCAGCAGTGGCGGGGGGTACACCGGGGAGCTGTTTTTT
d_call: TRBD2; j_call: TRBJ2-3; clone_size: few; v_call: TRBV7-2; cdr3_aa: CASSSPHNSGRARTDTQYF; cdr3_nt: TGTGCCAGCAGCTCTCCACACAATAGCGGGAGGGCAAGGACAGATACGCAGTATTTT
d_call: .; j_call: TRBJ2-6; clone_size: .; v_call: TRBV2; cdr3_aa: CASSILRSSGANVLTF; cdr3_nt: TGTGCCAGCTCTATCTTGCGGAGCTCTGGGGCCAACGTCCTGACTTTC
d_call: TRBD1; j_call: TRBJ2-2; clone_size: many; v_call: TRBV20-1; cdr3_aa: CSADRDREGGELFF; cdr3_nt: TGCAGTGCTGACCGGGACAGGGAAGGCGGGGAGCTGTTTTTT
d_call: .; j_call: TRBJ2-7; clone_size: many; v_call: TRBV29-1; cdr3_aa: CSVCTPPQTSLSYEQYF; cdr3_nt: TGCAGCGTCTGCACCCCCCCCCAAACCTCCTTATCGTACGAGCAGTACTTC
d_call: .; j_call: TRBJ1-1; clone_size: many; v_call: TRBV12-3/TRBV12-4; cdr3_aa: CASSLLPGRAEAFF; cdr3_nt: TGTGCCAGCAGTTTATTGCCAGGGCGGGCTGAAGCTTTCTTT
d_call: TRBD1; j_call: TRBJ2-7; clone_size: many; v_call: TRBV5-1; cdr3_aa: CASRETGSYEQYF; cdr3_nt: TGTGCCAGCAGGGAGACAGGGTCCTACGAGCAGTACTTC
d_call: .; j_call: TRBJ2-7; clone_size: many; v_call: TRBV2; cdr3_aa: CASSEDGGLSEQYF; cdr3_nt: TGTGCCAGCAGTGAAGACGGAGGCCTCAGCGAGCAGTACTTC
d_call: .; j_call: TRBJ2-3; clone_size: .; v_call: TRBV20-1; cdr3_aa: CSAVIGPFRTDTQYF; cdr3_nt: TGCAGTGCGGTCATCGGGCCTTTTCGCACAGATACGCAGTATTTT
d_call: .; j_call: TRBJ2-5; clone_size: .; v_call: TRBV5-3; cdr3_aa: CASSQLALETQYF; cdr3_nt: TGTGCCAGCAGCCAGCTAGCGCTGGAGACCCAGTACTTC
d_call: TRBD2; j_call: TRBJ2-3; clone_size: .; v_call: TRBV7-2; cdr3_aa: CASSFGLALLSTDTQYF; cdr3_nt: TGTGCCAGCAGCTTCGGACTAGCCCTCCTTAGCACAGATACGCAGTATTTT
d_call: .; j_call: TRBJ1-5; clone_size: many; v_call: TRBV20-1; cdr3_aa: CSARGLRPDQPQHF; cdr3_nt: TGCAGTGCTAGAGGTTTGCGGCCAGATCAGCCCCAGCATTTT
d_call: TRBD1; j_call: TRBJ1-2; clone_size: .; v_call: TRBV28; cdr3_aa: CAIPGQGFGGYTF; cdr3_nt: TGTGCCATTCCGGGACAGGGCTTCGGCGGCTACACCTTC
d_call: .; j_call: TRBJ2-1; clone_size: few; v_call: TRBV7-3; cdr3_aa: CASSPLPGGGDEQFF; cdr3_nt: TGTGCCAGCAGCCCCCTGCCCGGAGGGGGAGATGAGCAGTTCTTC
d_call: .; j_call: TRBJ1-1; clone_size: few; v_call: TRBV20-1; cdr3_aa: CSARKGSGGIEAFF; cdr3_nt: TGCAGTGCTAGAAAGGGCAGTGGTGGGATTGAAGCTTTCTTT
d_call: .; j_call: TRBJ2-2; clone_size: many; v_call: TRBV30; cdr3_aa: CAWSVWGATPGELFF; cdr3_nt: TGTGCCTGGAGTGTATGGGGGGCCACCCCCGGGGAGCTGTTTTTT
d_call: .; j_call: TRBJ1-1; clone_size: many; v_call: TRBV30; cdr3_aa: CAWSAGQGMNTEAFF; cdr3_nt: TGTGCCTGGAGTGCCGGGCAGGGTATGAACACTGAAGCTTTCTTT
d_call: .; j_call: TRBJ1-2; clone_size: many; v_call: TRBV30; cdr3_aa: CAWSVGAGGYTF; cdr3_nt: TGTGCCTGGAGTGTAGGGGCGGGTGGCTACACCTTC
d_call: .; j_call: TRBJ2-2; clone_size: many; v_call: TRBV6-2/TRBV6-3; cdr3_aa: CASSYSAGLLTGELFF; cdr3_nt: TGTGCCAGCAGTTATTCTGCCGGGCTCCTAACCGGGGAGCTGTTTTTT
d_call: TRBD2; j_call: TRBJ2-5; clone_size: many; v_call: TRBV5-1; cdr3_aa: CASSFIAGSVQETQYF; cdr3_nt: TGCGCCAGCAGCTTTATAGCGGGGAGCGTACAAGAGACCCAGTACTTC
d_call: .; j_call: TRBJ1-4; clone_size: many; v_call: TRBV6-6; cdr3_aa: CASKPGRTNEKLFF; cdr3_nt: TGTGCCAGCAAACCAGGGAGGACTAATGAAAAACTGTTTTTT
d_call: TRBD2; j_call: TRBJ2-5; clone_size: .; v_call: TRBV3-1; cdr3_aa: CASRATSGGGETQYF; cdr3_nt: TGTGCCAGCAGAGCTACTAGCGGGGGCGGAGAGACCCAGTACTTC
d_call: .; j_call: TRBJ2-3; clone_size: many; v_call: TRBV11-1; cdr3_aa: CASAIQGTIRGVDTQYF; cdr3_nt: TGTGCCAGCGCCATTCAGGGCACCATCCGGGGCGTAGATACGCAGTATTTT
d_call: TRBD1; j_call: TRBJ2-7; clone_size: many; v_call: TRBV18; cdr3_aa: CASSQTDREDEQYF; cdr3_nt: TGTGCCAGCTCACAAACGGACAGGGAGGACGAGCAGTACTTC
d_call: TRBD1; j_call: TRBJ2-1; clone_size: many; v_call: TRBV5-1; cdr3_aa: CASASPTGTGGGDEQFF; cdr3_nt: TGCGCCAGCGCTAGCCCGACCGGGACAGGGGGGGGCGATGAGCAGTTCTTC
d_call: TRBD1; j_call: TRBJ1-4; clone_size: .; v_call: TRBV23-1; cdr3_aa: CASSNVIRDRGEKLFF; cdr3_nt: TGCGCCAGCAGTAATGTTATTCGGGACAGGGGTGAAAAACTGTTTTTT
d_call: .; j_call: TRBJ1-2; clone_size: many; v_call: TRBV29-1; cdr3_aa: CSVPDRPNYGYTF; cdr3_nt: TGCAGCGTCCCGGACAGACCTAACTATGGCTACACCTTC
d_call: TRBD1; j_call: TRBJ2-1; clone_size: many; v_call: TRBV4-2; cdr3_aa: CASSQVWTGNVNEQFF; cdr3_nt: TGTGCCAGCAGCCAAGTCTGGACAGGGAATGTCAATGAGCAGTTCTTC
d_call: TRBD2; j_call: TRBJ2-3; clone_size: .; v_call: TRBV25-1; cdr3_aa: CASRSRDRDRGGQADTQYF; cdr3_nt: TGTGCCAGCCGGTCGAGGGATCGGGATCGGGGGGGGCAAGCAGATACGCAGTATTTT
d_call: .; j_call: TRBJ2-3; clone_size: many; v_call: TRBV7-3; cdr3_aa: CASSSGGGGVDTQYF; cdr3_nt: TGTGCCAGCAGCTCGGGTGGAGGGGGCGTGGATACGCAGTATTTT
d_call: .; j_call: TRBJ1-1; clone_size: few; v_call: TRBV19; cdr3_aa: CASSPGFAEAFF; cdr3_nt: TGTGCCAGTAGCCCAGGGTTCGCTGAAGCTTTCTTT
d_call: TRBD1; j_call: TRBJ2-2; clone_size: many; v_call: TRBV10-3; cdr3_aa: CAISVRGRDSAGELFF; cdr3_nt: TGTGCCATCAGTGTCAGGGGGCGAGATTCGGCCGGGGAGCTGTTTTTT
d_call: TRBD1; j_call: TRBJ1-6; clone_size: many; v_call: TRBV20-1; cdr3_aa: CSAWTGNFYTPLHF; cdr3_nt: TGCAGTGCTTGGACAGGGAATTTCTATACCCCCCTCCACTTT
d_call: TRBD1; j_call: TRBJ1-2; clone_size: many; v_call: TRBV5-1; cdr3_aa: CASTRDRGTLGYGYTF; cdr3_nt: TGCGCCAGCACTCGTGACAGGGGCACCTTAGGCTATGGCTACACCTTC
d_call: TRBD2; j_call: TRBJ2-1; clone_size: .; v_call: TRBV5-1; cdr3_aa: CASSQGLAGGNEQFF; cdr3_nt: TGCGCCAGCAGCCAGGGACTAGCGGGAGGGAATGAGCAGTTCTTC
d_call: .; j_call: TRBJ2-4; clone_size: .; v_call: TRBV5-1; cdr3_aa: CASSLADEDIQYF; cdr3_nt: TGCGCCAGCAGCTTGGCCGACGAAGACATTCAGTACTTC
d_call: .; j_call: TRBJ2-5; clone_size: many; v_call: TRBV20-1; cdr3_aa: CSAPRQPNSQETQYF; cdr3_nt: TGCAGTGCTCCACGACAACCAAACTCGCAAGAGACCCAGTACTTC